The entry below gives a single T cell receptor (beta chain) sequence along with its context. Profiled with immunoSEQ multiplex PCR; TCRdb holds only in-frame clones, not every one. The table has about 66,000 clones, 75% to 95% seen once; the top ten hold roughly 5.2%. The CDR3 runs to 18 residues. The V gene end was trimmed by 1 base and the J gene end by 6 bases; junction bases not matched to a gene: 13. Germline V gives CDR1 SGHRS, CDR2 YFSETQ. The data originate from a study of T cell changes during pregnancy in multiple sclerosis. The sequence derives from a female donor with multiple sclerosis, enrolled in a pregnancy study. The sequences come from CD8+ T cells from peripheral blood mononuclear cells, collected before pregnancy. The chain links TRBV5-1 to TRBJ2-2; 9 bases map to TRBD1. The DNA for the CDR3 is TGCGCCAGCAGCTTGTACCCGCGGGACAGGGAGAAGTCCGGGGAGCTGTTTTTT. It yields the protein CASSLYPRDREKSGELFF.